The 21 T cell receptor beta chains below all came from one sample that was sequenced in a study of graft-versus-host responses after intestinal transplantation. The protocol was immunoSEQ multiplex PCR, while the TCRdb copy is restricted to in-frame clones and leaves out a portion. The sample gives tens of thousands of clones, around 85% of which show up once; more than 15% is in the top ten. These receptors' antigens are unknown. The starting material was unstimulated CD8+ T cells sorted from spleen or lymph node cells, obtained before intestinal transplant. The receptors were sampled from a human donor who received an intestinal transplant.

This chain connects TRBV28 to TRBJ1-3, with D tentatively TRBD1 (6 bases). The germline V and J ends were trimmed by 4 bases and 0 bases, with 7 bases remaining between them. Germline V gene data show CDR1 as MDHEN and CDR2 as SYDVKM. The CDR3 runs to 14 residues. Here the CDR3 DNA reads TGTGCCAGCAGTTACAGGGTCTCTGGAAACACCATATATTTT. This gives the protein CASSYRVSGNTIYF.

CDR3 DNA sequence: TGTGCCAGCGCCCGTTGGGGGGCGAACACCGGGGAGCTGTTTTTT. It encodes CASARWGANTGELFF. The chain is built from TRBV4-2 and TRBJ2-2; D is perhaps TRBD2 (6 bases). This CDR3 is built from 15 residues. Trimming took 8 bases from V and 0 from J, leaving 13 bases between them. Germline V gene data show CDR1 as LGHNA and CDR2 as YNFKEQ.

This clone came up once. V gene TRBV29-1 combines with J gene TRBJ2-5, with D possibly matching TRBD2 (6 bases). With 4 bases removed from V and 7 bases from J, the gap between germline ends came to 13 bases. CDR3 size: 12 residues. Germline V CDR1 and CDR2: SQVTM, ANQGSEA. CDR3 nucleotide sequence: TGCAGCGTTGGGACCCAGGAGGGGACCCAGTACTTC. Translation gives CSVGTQEGTQYF. The full variable domain, in which reference TRBV29-1 and TRBJ2-5 provide the parts outside the CDR3, is SAVISQKPSRDICQRGTSLTIQCQVDSQVTMMFWYRQQPGQSLTLIATANQGSEATYESGFVIDKFPISRPNLTFSTLTVSNMSPEDSSIYLCSVGTQEGTQYFGPGTRLLVL.

The chain recombines TRBV29-1 with TRBJ2-1; 16 nucleotides line up with TRBD2. CDR1 is SQVTM and CDR2 is ANQGSEA in the germline V gene. The CDR3 runs 18 residues. After removal of 4 bases from V and 0 bases from J, the junction contained 6 bases not matched to a gene. The CDR3 region has the DNA TGCAGCGTTGCCGGGACTAGCGGGAGGGCTAGCTCCTACAATGAGCAGTTCTTC. Translating it yields CSVAGTSGRASSYNEQFF.

The genes are TRBV10-3 and TRBJ2-3, with 12 bases aligning to TRBD2. The trim removed 0 bases at V and 2 bases at J, leaving 6 bases unmatched. This CDR3 spans 18 amino acids. CDR1 ENHRY and CDR2 SYGVKD come from the germline V gene. For the CDR3, the DNA is TGTGCCATCAGTGAGTCGAGGGCTAGCGGGAGGGCCACAGATACGCAGTATTTT. It is translated as CAISESRASGRATDTQYF.

CDR3 sequence (DNA): TGTGCCAGCAGATCATCGGGTGCTATCCCCGCCGAGCAGTACTTC. It translates to CASRSSGAIPAEQYF. V usage is TRBV28 and J usage is TRBJ2-5, with unresolved D. The DNA end is a closer match to TRBJ2-7, so the J assignment may be wrong. Germline V gene data show CDR1 as MDHEN and CDR2 as SYDVKM. The length of the CDR3 is 15 residues.

The rearrangement uses TRBV30 and TRBJ2-3; 8 positions match TRBD1. This CDR3 comprises 16 residues. With V trimmed by 6 bases and J by 0 bases, 11 bases remained unmatched. The germline gives CDR1 GTSNPN, CDR2 SVGIG (reference sequence). The CDR3 loop is CACQGQETSSTDTQYF. CDR3 DNA sequence: TGTGCCTGCCAGGGACAGGAAACCTCTAGCACAGATACGCAGTATTTT.

The chain has TRBV28 and TRBJ2-3; no firm D call. The germline gives CDR1 MDHEN, CDR2 SYDVKM. V lost 3 bases to trimming and J lost 1 base, with 14 bases between them. This CDR3 spans 16 amino acids. The CDR3 DNA follows: TGTGCCAGCAGTTTCAAGTGGAGCCCCGGCACAGATACGCAGTATTTT. This gives the protein CASSFKWSPGTDTQYF.

This sequence joins TRBV7-9 and TRBJ1-6, with TRBD1 as a possible D gene (5 bases). The V and J ends lost 7 bases and 5 bases respectively, with 15 bases between them. The germline V gene has CDR1 SEHNR and CDR2 FQNEAQ (reference sequence). The CDR3 length is 15 residues. In nucleotides, the CDR3 is TGTGCCAGCACCTGGCTGGACAACCATAATTCACCCCTCCACTTT. Amino acid sequence: CASTWLDNHNSPLHF.

This chain joins TRBV10-3 and TRBJ2-7; 11 bases map to TRBD2. Germline V lookup: CDR1 ENHRY, CDR2 SYGVKD. The J segment lost 4 bases and the V segment lost 10 bases, leaving 9 bases of the junction unmatched. CDR3 length equals 14 residues. The CDR3 DNA reads TGTGCCACCGCGCCTGGACTAGCGGGTTACGAGCAGTACTTC. Protein sequence: CATAPGLAGYEQYF.

As to this clone: The junction differs from germline at one of its ends, possibly a read error. This same CDR3 is encoded by further DNA sequences in the sample. V gene TRBV6-5 combines with J gene TRBJ2-1, with TRBD1 matching 8 bases. The CDR3 is 16 residues long. Germline CDR1 and CDR2: MNHEY and SVGAGI. CDR3 nucleotides: TGTGCCAGTAGTTACTCCGACAGGGGCTTCTACAATGAGCAGTTCTTC. Residues: CASSYSDRGFYNEQFF.

CDR3: CASSQAVNYGYTF. CDR3 coding DNA: TGTGCCAGCAGCCAAGCGGTAAACTATGGCTACACCTTC. The rearrangement uses TRBV14 and TRBJ1-2; D is undetermined. The germline V and J ends were trimmed by 1 base and 2 bases, with 5 bases remaining between them. In germline, CDR1 is SGHDN, CDR2 FVKESK. CDR3 length: 13 residues.

Written as DNA, the CDR3 is TGTGCCAGCAGTTTACGACTAGCGCTCAATGAGCAGTTCTTC. Translating gives CASSLRLALNEQFF. This chain joins TRBV27 and TRBJ2-1, with TRBD2 matching 8 bases. The CDR3 extends over 14 amino acids. The germline V gene has CDR1 MNHEY and CDR2 SMNVEV (reference sequence). The junction had 3 bases not matched to a gene; V was cut back by 2 bases and J by 6 bases.

In this sample, this clone turned up a few times. This sequence joins TRBV7-8 and TRBJ2-1; weak D call: TRBD2 (6 bases). From germline, CDR1 is SGHVS and CDR2 FQNEAQ. The V end was cut by 1 base, the J end by 5 bases, with 21 bases between. The CDR3 is made up of 18 amino acids. In DNA form, the CDR3 reads TGTGCCAGCAGCTTAGACTCCGTCTGGACTATCTTCCACAATGAGCAGTTCTTC. This encodes CASSLDSVWTIFHNEQFF.

The J gene is TRBJ2-1, the V gene TRBV4-1; D is unclear. Germline V gives CDR1 MGHRA, CDR2 YSYEKL. This CDR3 comprises 12 residues. V dropped 1 base and J dropped 6 bases, with 4 bases sitting between them. The CDR3 loop reads CASSQVFNEQFF. In DNA, the CDR3 is TGCGCCAGCAGCCAAGTATTCAATGAGCAGTTCTTC.

This chain connects TRBV2 to TRBJ2-7; D possibly corresponds to TRBD1 (7 bases). Germline V lookup: CDR1 SNHLY, CDR2 FYNNEI. The CDR3 runs to 12 residues. The V end lost 11 bases, the J end lost 3 bases, and 14 bases lay between the germline ends. The CDR3 spells CAGAGGSYEQYF. CDR3 in DNA: TGTGCCGGGGCAGGGGGGAGCTACGAGCAGTACTTC. The full variable domain, rest sourced from reference TRBV2 and TRBJ2-7, is EPEVTQTPSHQVTQMGQEVILRCVPISNHLYFYWYRQILGQKVEFLVSFYNNEISEKSEIFDDQFSVERPDGSNFTLKIRSTKLEDSAMYFCAGAGGSYEQYFGPGTRLTVT.

The chain has TRBV7-9 and TRBJ1-4; 8 bases are a match to TRBD1. This CDR3 contains 12 residues. With 5 bases clipped from V and 12 bases from J, the junction kept 5 bases outside the gene matches. The germline V gene has CDR1 SEHNR and CDR2 FQNEAQ (reference sequence). In nucleotides, the CDR3 is TGTGCCAGCAGCCCCGGGACAGGTGAACTGTTTTTT. It translates to CASSPGTGELFF.

There are a few counts of this clone. The V and J genes are TRBV25-1 and TRBJ1-1, with a possible D match to TRBD1 (5 bases). CDR3 length: 13 amino acids. Germline V gene lookup returns CDR1 MGHDK and CDR2 SYGVNS. V lost 3 bases, J lost 5 bases, and 10 bases lay in between. DNA for the CDR3: TGTGCCAGCAGTGAGCTAGGGGTGACTGAAGCTTTCTTT. The encoded protein is CASSELGVTEAFF.

The V and J genes are TRBV9 and TRBJ2-1; no definite D call. Germline V lookup: CDR1 SGDLS, CDR2 YYNGEE. The V gene lost 0 bases and the J gene lost 0 bases, with 7 bases spanning the gap. The CDR3 covers 15 residues. The DNA of the CDR3 is TGTGCCAGCAGCGTAGGGTCCTACTCCTACAATGAGCAGTTCTTC. Translation: CASSVGSYSYNEQFF.

The chain employs TRBV7-8 and TRBJ2-7; the D gene is possibly TRBD2 (5 bases). Trimming shortened V by 5 bases and J by 4 bases, and 18 bases separated the two germline ends. This CDR3 spans 15 amino acids. Per the germline V gene, CDR1 is SGHVS and CDR2 is FQNEAQ. The CDR3 nucleotides are TGTGCCAGCAGCGAAGGTCCGGGAAGTGGTTACGAGCAGTACTTC. This encodes CASSEGPGSGYEQYF.

The rearrangement uses TRBV28 and TRBJ2-1; possible D gene TRBD2, 7 bases. V gave up 5 bases and J gave up 6 bases, with 14 bases separating them. CDR3 size: 14 residues. Germline CDR1 MDHEN, CDR2 SYDVKM. The CDR3 loop reads CASSHRGALNEQFF. The CDR3 coding sequence is TGTGCCAGCAGTCATCGGGGGGCTCTCAATGAGCAGTTCTTC. Looking up the rest from reference TRBV28 and TRBJ2-1 gives the full variable domain: DVKVTQSSRYLVKRTGEKVFLECVQDMDHENMFWYRQDPGLGLRLIYFSYDVKMKEKGDIPEGYSVSREKKERFSLILESASTNQTSMYLCASSHRGALNEQFFGPGTRLTVL.